This record covers a single T cell receptor beta chain. The data belong to a study of blood T cell repertoires in COVID-19. As for the study in general: T cells, B-cell-depleted T cells, or PBMCs provided the cDNA or gDNA that served as material.

V lost 2 bases and J lost 6, with 12 bases in between. Germline V CDR1 and CDR2: SGHNT, YYREEE (reference sequence). The CDR3 consists of 14 residues. In the original analysis: Scientists estimated how many nucleated cells there were by amplifying reference gene primers. TCRdb's copy holds only in-frame clones and misses some; the assay was immunoSEQ multiplex PCR. V and J calls and clone size are given by that table; D and trimming were obtained from the DNA. The sample holds around 250,000 clones, around four fifths seen once. The material sequenced was peripheral blood. This chain joins TRBV5-4 and TRBJ2-1; D is perhaps TRBD2 (7 bases). The sequence came from a man in his 60s who had recovered from COVID-19. The CDR3 reads CASSFGGGRNEQFF. DNA for the CDR3: TGTGCCAGCAGCTTTGGGGGGGGGCGCAATGAGCAGTTCTTC. The full variable domain, its missing parts supplied by reference TRBV5-4 and TRBJ2-1, is ETGVTQSPTHLIKTRGQQVTLRCSSQSGHNTVSWYQQALGQGPQFIFQYYREEENGRGNFPPRFSGLQFPNYSSELNVNALELDDSALYLCASSFGGGRNEQFFGPGTRLTVL.